This T cell receptor (beta chain) was sequenced in a study of molecular identifiers for immune sequencing clone quantification. TCRdb used MiXCR to reprocess the PCR reads, holding one entry per CDR3 protein. The data contain about 86,000 distinct CDR3 sequences, approximately 25% of them singletons. Naive CD8 library inputs spanned about 17,000 to 1,100,000 sorted cells and 10%, 30% or 50% RNA. Germline V gene sequence: CDR1 MNHEY, CDR2 SVGEGT. After removal of 6 bases from V and 1 base from J, the junction contained 7 bases not matched to a gene. CDR3 length: 15 residues. The source is a human donor in good health. Some libraries in this study had Jurkat cell RNA spiked in. The specimen sequenced was naive CD8+ T cells from blood, with Jurkat cell RNA spiked in. Subset here: FACS-sorted CD8+CD4-CCR7+CD45RA+ naive T cells. This chain uses TRBV6-2 or TRBV6-3 with TRBJ2-7; 9 bases fit TRBD1. The CDR3 region is CASSLGQGISYEQYF. The CDR3 nucleotides read TGTGCCAGCAGCCTCGGACAGGGGATTTCCTACGAGCAGTACTTC.